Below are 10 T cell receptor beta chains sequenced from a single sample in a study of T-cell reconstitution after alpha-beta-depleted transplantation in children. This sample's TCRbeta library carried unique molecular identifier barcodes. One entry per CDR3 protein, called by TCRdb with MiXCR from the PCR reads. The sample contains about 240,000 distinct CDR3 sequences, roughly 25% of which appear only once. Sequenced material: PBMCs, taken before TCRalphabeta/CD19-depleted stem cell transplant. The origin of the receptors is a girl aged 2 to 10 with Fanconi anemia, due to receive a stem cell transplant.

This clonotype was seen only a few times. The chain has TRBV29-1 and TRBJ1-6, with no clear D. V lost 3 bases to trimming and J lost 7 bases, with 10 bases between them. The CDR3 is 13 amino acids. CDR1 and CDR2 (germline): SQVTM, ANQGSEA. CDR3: CSVENGPNSPLHF. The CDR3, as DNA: TGCAGCGTTGAGAACGGCCCCAATTCACCCCTCCACTTT.

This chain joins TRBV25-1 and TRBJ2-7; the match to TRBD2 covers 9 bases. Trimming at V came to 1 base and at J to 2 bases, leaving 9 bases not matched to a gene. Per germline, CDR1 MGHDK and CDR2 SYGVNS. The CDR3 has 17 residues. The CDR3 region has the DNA TGTGCCAGCAGTGAATCGGCGGGAGGGCCATTTCCCTACGAGCAGTACTTC. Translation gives CASSESAGGPFPYEQYF.

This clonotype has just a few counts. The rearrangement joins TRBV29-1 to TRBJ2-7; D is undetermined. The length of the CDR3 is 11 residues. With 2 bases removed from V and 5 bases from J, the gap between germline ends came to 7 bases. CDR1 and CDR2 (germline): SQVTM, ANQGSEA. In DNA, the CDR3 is TGCAGCGTTGAACTGCGAGACGAGCAGTACTTC. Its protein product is CSVELRDEQYF.

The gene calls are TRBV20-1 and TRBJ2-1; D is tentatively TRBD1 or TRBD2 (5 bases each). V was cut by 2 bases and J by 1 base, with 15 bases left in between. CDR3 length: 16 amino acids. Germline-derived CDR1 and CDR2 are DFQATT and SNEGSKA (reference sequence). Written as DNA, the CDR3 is TGCAGTGCTAGATCCCGCTGGGGGAGTTCCTACAATGAGCAGTTCTTC. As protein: CSARSRWGSSYNEQFF.

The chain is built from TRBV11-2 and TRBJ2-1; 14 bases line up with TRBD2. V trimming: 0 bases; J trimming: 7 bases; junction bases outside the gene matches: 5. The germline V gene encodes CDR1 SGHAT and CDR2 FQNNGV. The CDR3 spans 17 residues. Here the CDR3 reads CASSLETSGRALNEQFF. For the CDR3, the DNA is TGTGCCAGCAGCTTAGAGACTAGCGGGAGGGCCTTGAATGAGCAGTTCTTC.

CDR3 bases: TGCAGCGTTGAAGAAGACAGCGGCTACGAGCAGTACTTC. The encoded protein is CSVEEDSGYEQYF. This rearrangement joins TRBV29-1 to TRBJ2-7; D possibly uses TRBD1 or TRBD2 (5 bases each). This CDR3 is 13 amino acids long. Germline CDR1 SQVTM, CDR2 ANQGSEA. V lost 0 bases and J lost 3, with 9 bases in between.

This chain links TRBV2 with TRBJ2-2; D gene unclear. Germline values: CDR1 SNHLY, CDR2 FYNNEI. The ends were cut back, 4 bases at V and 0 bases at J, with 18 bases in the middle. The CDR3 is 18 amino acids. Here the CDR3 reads CASSAETGILANTGELFF. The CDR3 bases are TGTGCCAGCAGTGCAGAGACTGGTATACTTGCGAACACCGGGGAGCTGTTTTTT. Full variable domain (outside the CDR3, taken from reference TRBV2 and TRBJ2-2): EPEVTQTPSHQVTQMGQEVILRCVPISNHLYFYWYRQILGQKVEFLVSFYNNEISEKSEIFDDQFSVERPDGSNFTLKIRSTKLEDSAMYFCASSAETGILANTGELFFGEGSRLTVL.

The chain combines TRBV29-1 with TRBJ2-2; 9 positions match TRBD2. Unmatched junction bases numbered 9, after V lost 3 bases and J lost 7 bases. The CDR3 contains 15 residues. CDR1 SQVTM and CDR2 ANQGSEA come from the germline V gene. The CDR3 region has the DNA TGCAGCGTTGATCGGAGAGCGGGAGGCGGCGGGGAGCTGTTTTTT. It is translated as CSVDRRAGGGGELFF.

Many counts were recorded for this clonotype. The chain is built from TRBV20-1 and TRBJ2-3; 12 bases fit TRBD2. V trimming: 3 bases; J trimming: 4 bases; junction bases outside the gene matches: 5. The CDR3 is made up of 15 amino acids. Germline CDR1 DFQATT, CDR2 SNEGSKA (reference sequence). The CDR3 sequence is CSARGTSGFADTQYF. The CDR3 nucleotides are TGCAGTGCTAGGGGGACTAGCGGGTTTGCAGATACGCAGTATTTT.

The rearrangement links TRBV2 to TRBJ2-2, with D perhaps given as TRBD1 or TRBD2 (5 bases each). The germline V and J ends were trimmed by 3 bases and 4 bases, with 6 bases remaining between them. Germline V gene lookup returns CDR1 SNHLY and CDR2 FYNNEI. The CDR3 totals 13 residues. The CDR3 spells CASSEGVTGELFF. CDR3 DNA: TGTGCCAGCAGTGAGGGGGTCACCGGGGAGCTGTTTTTT.